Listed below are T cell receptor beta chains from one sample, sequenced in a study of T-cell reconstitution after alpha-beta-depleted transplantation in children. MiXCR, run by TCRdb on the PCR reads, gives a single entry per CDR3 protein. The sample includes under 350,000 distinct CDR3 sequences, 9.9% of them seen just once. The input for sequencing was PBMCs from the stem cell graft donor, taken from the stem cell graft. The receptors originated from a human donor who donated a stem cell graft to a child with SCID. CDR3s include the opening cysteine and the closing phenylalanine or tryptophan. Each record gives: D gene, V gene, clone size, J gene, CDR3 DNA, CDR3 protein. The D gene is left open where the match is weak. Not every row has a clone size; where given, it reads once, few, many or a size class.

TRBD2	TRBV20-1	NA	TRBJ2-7	TGCAGTGCTTCCGGGACTAGCTACGAGCAGTACTTC	CSASGTSYEQYF
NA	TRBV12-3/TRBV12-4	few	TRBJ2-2	TGTGCCAGCCCGACAGGGGAGGGGACCGGGGAGCTGTTTTTT	CASPTGEGTGELFF
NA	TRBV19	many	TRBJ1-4	TGTGCCAGTAGAGTATGGCAGGGGACTAATGAAAAACTGTTTTTT	CASRVWQGTNEKLFF
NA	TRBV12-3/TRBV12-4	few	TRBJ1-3	TGTGCCAGCAGTCTTGGGGGCTTCTCTGGAAACACCATATATTTT	CASSLGGFSGNTIYF
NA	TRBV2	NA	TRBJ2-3	TGTGCCAGCAGTGATCAGGGGCCGCAGTATTTT	CASSDQGPQYF
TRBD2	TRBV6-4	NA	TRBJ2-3	TGTGCCAGCAGTCCAAGCGGGGGGCCAGATACGCAGTATTTT	CASSPSGGPDTQYF
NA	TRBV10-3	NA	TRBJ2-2	TGTGCCATCAGTGAGTCTCCAGGGCTCGGCGACACCGGGGAGCTGTTTTTT	CAISESPGLGDTGELFF
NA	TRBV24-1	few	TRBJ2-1	TGTGCCACCAGTGATCCCCTCGGTACGCGGCAGTTCTTC	CATSDPLGTRQFF
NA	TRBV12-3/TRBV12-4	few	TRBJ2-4	TGTGCCAGCAGTTTGGTAGGGGCCAAAAACATTCAGTACTTC	CASSLVGAKNIQYF
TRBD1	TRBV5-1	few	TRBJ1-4	TGCGCCAGCAGTTCCCAGGGGACAGCAAATGAAAAACTGTTTTTT	CASSSQGTANEKLFF
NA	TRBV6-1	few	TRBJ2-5	TGTGCCAGCAGAAGCCCCAGCGGAGGCCTTTCCCACTTC	CASRSPSGGLSHF
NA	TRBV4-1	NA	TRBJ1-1	TGCGCCAGCAGCCAAGAGGTGGGGACTGAAGCTTTCTTT	CASSQEVGTEAFF
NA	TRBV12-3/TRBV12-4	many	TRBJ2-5	TGTGCCAGCACCACAGGAGGAGAGACCCAGTACTTC	CASTTGGETQYF
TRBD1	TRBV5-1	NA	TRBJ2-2	TGCGCCAGCAGCAGCGGACAGGTGAACACCGGGGAGCTGTTTTTT	CASSSGQVNTGELFF
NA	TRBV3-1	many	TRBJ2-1	TGTGCCAGCAGCCAAGATAGACATGAGCAGTTCTTC	CASSQDRHEQFF
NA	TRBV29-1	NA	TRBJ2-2	TGCAGCGTTGGAGTTGGGGAGCTGTTTTTT	CSVGVGELFF
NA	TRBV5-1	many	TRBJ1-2	TGCGCCAGCAGCTTATCACGGGTGACTAACTATGGCTACACCTTC	CASSLSRVTNYGYTF
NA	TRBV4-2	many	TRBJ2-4	TGTGCCAGCAGCCCGCGGGGGCCGGCCAAAAACATTCAGTACTTC	CASSPRGPAKNIQYF
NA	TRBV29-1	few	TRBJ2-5	TGCAGCGTCGGGGGCGGTCTTGAGGGAGAGACCCAGTACTTC	CSVGGGLEGETQYF
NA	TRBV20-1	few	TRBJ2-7	TGCAGTGCTAGAGAGCCAGGGGCAAACGAGCAGTACTTC	CSAREPGANEQYF
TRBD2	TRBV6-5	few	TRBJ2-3	TGTGCCAGCAGAAACACCGGGACTAGCTTGGATACGCAGTATTTT	CASRNTGTSLDTQYF
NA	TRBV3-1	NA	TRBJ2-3	TGTGCCTCCAGCCAACTGGTGCCTTGGACACATACGCAGTATTTT	CASSQLVPWTHTQYF
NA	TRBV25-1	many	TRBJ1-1	TGTGCCAGCAGTGAATCCGGGACAATGAACACTGAAGCTTTCTTT	CASSESGTMNTEAFF
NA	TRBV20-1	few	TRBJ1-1	TGCAGTGCCCCCAGGAACACTGAAGCTTTCTTT	CSAPRNTEAFF
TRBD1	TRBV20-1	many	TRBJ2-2	TGCAGTGCTAGGACAGGGGGAAATTCGAACACCGGGGAGCTGTTTTTT	CSARTGGNSNTGELFF
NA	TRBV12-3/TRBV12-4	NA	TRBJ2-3	TGTGCCAGCAGTTCATCTACCGGGACAGATACGCAGTATTTT	CASSSSTGTDTQYF
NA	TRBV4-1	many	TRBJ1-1	TGCGCCAGCAGCCAAGATCTCCCAGGGGCATGGACTGAAGCTTTCTTT	CASSQDLPGAWTEAFF
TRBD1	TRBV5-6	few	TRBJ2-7	TGTGCCAGCTTAACCTCCGGGACAGGGCCTTACGAGCAGTACTTC	CASLTSGTGPYEQYF
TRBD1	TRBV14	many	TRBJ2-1	TGTGCCAGCAGCCAATTTCCGGGACAGTACTACAATGAGCAGTTCTTC	CASSQFPGQYYNEQFF
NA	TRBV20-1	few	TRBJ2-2	TGCAGTGCTAGAGGCCCCGCCGGGGAGCTGTTTTTT	CSARGPAGELFF
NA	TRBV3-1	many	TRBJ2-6	TGTGCCAGCAGCCTCGACTTTACAGGGACCGGGGCCAACGTCCTGACTTTC	CASSLDFTGTGANVLTF
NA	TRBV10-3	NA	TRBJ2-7	TGTGCCATCAGGGGGGGGGCGGCTAGCGGCCCCTACGAGCAGTACTTC	CAIRGGAASGPYEQYF
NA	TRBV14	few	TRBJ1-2	TGTGCCAGCAGCCAAGAAACTTATGGCTACACCTTC	CASSQETYGYTF
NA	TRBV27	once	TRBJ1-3	TGTGCCAGCAGTTCCAGGGCCGACTCTGGAAACACCATATATTTT	CASSSRADSGNTIYF
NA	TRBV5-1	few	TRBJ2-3	TGCGCCAGCAGCTTACAGGAGGATACGCAGTATTTT	CASSLQEDTQYF
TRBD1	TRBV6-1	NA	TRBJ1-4	TGTGCCAGCAGGCAAGCGGGACAGACCAATGAAAAACTGTTTTTT	CASRQAGQTNEKLFF
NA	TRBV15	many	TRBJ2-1	TGTGCCACCGAGGAGGCTGGGCAGACGTTCTACAATGAGCAGTTCTTC	CATEEAGQTFYNEQFF
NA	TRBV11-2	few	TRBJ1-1	TGTGCCAGCAGCTCTCCCCTCGGGGTAATGAACACTGAAGCTTTCTTT	CASSSPLGVMNTEAFF
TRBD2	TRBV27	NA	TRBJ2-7	TGTGCCAGCAGTCCCCGACTCTCGGGGGGCTACGAGCAGTACTTC	CASSPRLSGGYEQYF
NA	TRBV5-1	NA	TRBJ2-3	TGCGCCAGCAGCCTGACCGGACTGACTAGCACAGATACGCAGTATTTT	CASSLTGLTSTDTQYF
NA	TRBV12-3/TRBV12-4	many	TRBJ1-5	TGTGCCAGCAGCCCGGGGGTCCCGAGCAATCAGCCCCAGCATTTT	CASSPGVPSNQPQHF
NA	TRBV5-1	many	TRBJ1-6	TGCGCCAGCAGCTTCGGGGCGACCTCCTATAATTCACCCCTCCACTTT	CASSFGATSYNSPLHF
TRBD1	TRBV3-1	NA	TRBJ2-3	TGTGCCAGCTGCCAGACAGGGCAGTACACAGATACGCAGTATTTT	CASCQTGQYTDTQYF
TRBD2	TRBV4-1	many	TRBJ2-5	TGCGCCAGCAGCCAAGATCTGACTAGCCAAAAAGAGACCCAGTACTTC	CASSQDLTSQKETQYF
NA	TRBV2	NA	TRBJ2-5	TGTGCCAGCAGTGAAGCGCTGATTAGGGGGCAAGAGACCCAGTACTTC	CASSEALIRGQETQYF
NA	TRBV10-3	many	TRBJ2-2	TGTGCCATCCTCCGGGGAGTACTGAACACCGGGGAGCTGTTTTTT	CAILRGVLNTGELFF
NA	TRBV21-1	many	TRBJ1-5	TGTGCCAGCAGCAAAGCGAGGGAATCGGATCAGCCCCAGCATTTT	CASSKARESDQPQHF
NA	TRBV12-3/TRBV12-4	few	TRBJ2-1	TGTGCCAGCAGCCTGCAGACGGGGGCGGACAATGAGCAGTTCTTC	CASSLQTGADNEQFF
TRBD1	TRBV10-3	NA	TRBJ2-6	TGTGCCATCAGTCGGGACAGGGGTTCTGGGGCCAACGTCCTGACTTTC	CAISRDRGSGANVLTF
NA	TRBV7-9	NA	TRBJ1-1	TGTGCCAGCAGCTTGTTCTCGGGACCGGGGGACACTGAAGCTTTCTTT	CASSLFSGPGDTEAFF
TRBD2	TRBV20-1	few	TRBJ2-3	TGCAGTGCTGGGGGGGGGACTAGCCCAGATACGCAGTATTTT	CSAGGGTSPDTQYF
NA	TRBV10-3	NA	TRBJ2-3	TGTGCCATCAGCGAGTTCCGGGATACGCAGTATTTT	CAISEFRDTQYF
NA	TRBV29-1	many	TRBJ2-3	TGCAGCGTTCAGTATGGGATAGCAGATACGCAGTATTTT	CSVQYGIADTQYF
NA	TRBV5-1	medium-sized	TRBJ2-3	TGCGCCAGCAGCTTTGGTCGGCCAGGGGGCACAGATACGCAGTATTTT	CASSFGRPGGTDTQYF
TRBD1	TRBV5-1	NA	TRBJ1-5	TGCGCCAGCAGCCCGACAGGGCCTGGTCAGCCCCAGCATTTT	CASSPTGPGQPQHF
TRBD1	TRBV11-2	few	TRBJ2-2	TGTGCCAGCAGCAAAGGGGACAGGGGTGACACCGGGGAGCTGTTTTTT	CASSKGDRGDTGELFF
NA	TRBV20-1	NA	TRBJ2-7	TGCAGTGCTAGGGGCGGGCATCCCTACGAGCAGTACTTC	CSARGGHPYEQYF
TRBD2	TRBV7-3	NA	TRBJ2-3	TGTGCCAGCAGTGCCCTGGGCGGGGGAGTCACAGATACGCAGTATTTT	CASSALGGGVTDTQYF
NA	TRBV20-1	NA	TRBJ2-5	TGCAGTGCTAGGCCCGGTGGGCGGGAACAAGAGACCCAGTACTTC	CSARPGGREQETQYF